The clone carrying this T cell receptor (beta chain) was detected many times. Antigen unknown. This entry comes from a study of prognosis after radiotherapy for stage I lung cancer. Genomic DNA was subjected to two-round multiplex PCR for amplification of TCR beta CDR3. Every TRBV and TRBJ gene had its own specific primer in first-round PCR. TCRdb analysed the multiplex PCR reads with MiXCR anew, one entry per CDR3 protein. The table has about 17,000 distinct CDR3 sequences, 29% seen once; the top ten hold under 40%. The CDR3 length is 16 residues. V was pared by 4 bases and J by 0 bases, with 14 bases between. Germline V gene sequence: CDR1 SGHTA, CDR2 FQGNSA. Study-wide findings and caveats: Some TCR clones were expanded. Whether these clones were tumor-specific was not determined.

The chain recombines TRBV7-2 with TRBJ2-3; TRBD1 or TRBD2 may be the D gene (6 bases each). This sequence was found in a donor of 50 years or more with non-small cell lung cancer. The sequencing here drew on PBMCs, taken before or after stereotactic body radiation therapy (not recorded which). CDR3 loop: CASSSLPGASTDTQYF. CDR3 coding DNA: TGTGCCAGCAGCTCACTCCCGGGGGCTAGCACAGATACGCAGTATTTT.